This TCR beta chain was sequenced during a study of blood T cell repertoires in COVID-19. Background on the study: The United States, Italy and Spain were the sources of the acute and convalescent COVID-19 samples.

This CDR3 has 16 amino acids. Sequencing used immunoSEQ multiplex PCR; TCRdb keeps in-frame clones, though not all of them. Found here are 200,000 to 300,000 clones, around nine tenths of them singletons; the top ten hold over 0.8%. The sample comprised peripheral blood. The source is a man aged 25-45 years with COVID-19, enrolled during active disease. The rearrangement links TRBV7-5 to TRBJ1-5; the listed D gene, TRBD1, was not tested against the DNA. TRBV7-5 is deemed a pseudogene. The CDR3 DNA reads as TGTGTCAGAAGCTTAGGGGAGGGACAGGGTTTGGAGCCCCAGCATTTT. Translation gives CVRSLGEGQGLEPQHF.